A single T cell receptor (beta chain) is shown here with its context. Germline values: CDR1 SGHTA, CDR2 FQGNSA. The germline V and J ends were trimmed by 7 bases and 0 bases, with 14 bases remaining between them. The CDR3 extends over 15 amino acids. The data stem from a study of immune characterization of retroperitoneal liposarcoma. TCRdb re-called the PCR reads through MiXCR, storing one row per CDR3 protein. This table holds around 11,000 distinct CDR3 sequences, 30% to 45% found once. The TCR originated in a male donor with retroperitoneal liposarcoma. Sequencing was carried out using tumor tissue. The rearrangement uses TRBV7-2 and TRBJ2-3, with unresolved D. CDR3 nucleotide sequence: TGTGCCAGCAAACTCTTTGTAACTAGCACAGATACGCAGTATTTT. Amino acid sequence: CASKLFVTSTDTQYF.